This entry lists 14 T cell receptor beta chains sequenced from one sample in a study of blood T cell repertoires in COVID-19. TCRdb's copy holds only in-frame clones and misses some; the assay was immunoSEQ multiplex PCR. The table lists roughly 250,000 clones, approximately 80% of them singletons. The sample taken for sequencing was peripheral blood. The origin of the receptors is an older woman with active or convalescent COVID-19.

The chain combines TRBV29-1 with TRBJ1-4; D is ambiguous. There are 11 residues in the CDR3. CDR1 SQVTM and CDR2 ANQGSEA come from the germline V gene. Trimming removed 6 bases at V and 13 bases at J, with 15 bases between. CDR3 amino acids: CSVRASGGLFF. Written as DNA, the CDR3 is TGCAGCGTGCGGGCCTCGGGAGGACTGTTTTTT. The full variable domain, with the rest looked up from reference TRBV29-1 and TRBJ1-4, is SAVISQKPSRDICQRGTSLTIQCQVDSQVTMMFWYRQQPGQSLTLIATANQGSEATYESGFVIDKFPISRPNLTFSTLTVSNMSPEDSSIYLCSVRASGGLFFGSGTQLSVL.

The chain uses TRBV27 and TRBJ1-2; 9 bases agree with TRBD1. This CDR3 has 12 residues. Germline values: CDR1 MNHEY, CDR2 SMNVEV (reference sequence). The trim removed 7 bases at V and 7 bases at J, leaving 4 bases unmatched. The CDR3 here is CASTQTGGGYTF. CDR3 sequence (DNA): TGTGCCAGCACCCAGACAGGGGGTGGCTACACCTTC.

This clone was found once. The chain joins TRBV2 to TRBJ1-1, with 8 bases lining up with TRBD1. Germline CDR1 is SNHLY and CDR2 is FYNNEI. The CDR3 extends over 16 amino acids. The J segment lost 0 bases and the V segment lost 7 bases, leaving 10 bases of the junction unmatched. The CDR3 loop is CASTKDRAGLNTEAFF. DNA for the CDR3: TGTGCCAGCACAAAGGACAGGGCGGGCCTGAACACTGAAGCTTTCTTT.

This clone was counted only a few times. The chain links TRBV29-1 to TRBJ2-7; 9 positions match TRBD1. V gave up 3 bases and J gave up 3 bases; unmatched junction bases: 0. The CDR3 is 12 amino acids. Germline assignment: CDR1 SQVTM and CDR2 ANQGSEA. The DNA for the CDR3 is TGCAGCGTTGAGACAGGGGGCTACGAGCAGTACTTC. This sequence encodes CSVETGGYEQYF.

This clone was picked up one time. The V and J genes are TRBV27 and TRBJ2-1; 14 bases align to TRBD2. The CDR3 is 16 residues long. The trim removed 2 bases at V and 6 bases at J, leaving 3 bases unmatched. CDR1 and CDR2 (germline): MNHEY, SMNVEV (reference sequence). The CDR3 nucleotides are TGTGCCAGCAGTTTAACGACTAGCGGGGGGGCCAATGAGCAGTTCTTC. Translated, it gives CASSLTTSGGANEQFF.

Only one count was recorded for this clone. The chain carries TRBV4-3 and TRBJ2-1, with D possibly matching TRBD2 (5 bases). Looked up from germline, CDR1 is LGHNA and CDR2 is YSLEER. The CDR3 covers 16 residues. The germline V and J ends were trimmed by 2 bases and 4 bases, with 15 bases remaining between them. For the CDR3, the DNA is TGCGCCAGCAGCCAAACAGCGGTACTATCTTACAATGAGCAGTTCTTC. Its translation: CASSQTAVLSYNEQFF.

The chain employs TRBV6-5 and TRBJ1-2; D not resolved. V gave up 4 bases and J gave up 4 bases, with 19 bases separating them. This CDR3 region has 16 residues. Germline-derived CDR1 and CDR2 are MNHEY and SVGAGI. The CDR3 DNA reads TGTGCCAGCAGTTCCGTCGGACGGCCACGGGGCTATGGCTACACCTTC. Translation gives CASSSVGRPRGYGYTF.

J is TRBJ1-2 and V is TRBV9, with D uncertain. The V and J ends lost 0 bases and 4 bases respectively, with 7 bases between them. The germline V gene has CDR1 SGDLS and CDR2 YYNGEE. The CDR3 loop spans 13 amino acids. The CDR3 loop reads CASSVVSGYGYTF. CDR3 sequence (DNA): TGTGCCAGCAGCGTAGTCAGTGGCTATGGCTACACCTTC.

The V and J genes are TRBV4-3 and TRBJ1-2; possible D gene TRBD1, 5 bases. Germline CDR1 is LGHNA and CDR2 is YSLEER. The CDR3 totals 15 residues. The V end was cut by 0 bases, the J end by 4 bases, with 12 bases between. This chain's CDR3 is CASSQDLGEAYGYTF. CDR3 DNA: TGCGCCAGCAGCCAAGATTTAGGGGAGGCCTATGGCTACACCTTC.

The chain links TRBV6-1 to TRBJ1-2, with a tentative D call TRBD1 (6 bases). Trimming cost V 1 base and J 6 bases, with 9 bases left between them. The CDR3 length is 13 residues. Germline CDR1 is MNHNS and CDR2 is SASEGT. CDR3 coding DNA: TGTGCCAGCAGTGAAGGGGCAGGGGATGGCTACACCTTC. Protein product: CASSEGAGDGYTF.

This clone was seen a few times. J is TRBJ2-3 and V is TRBV5-6; D uncertain. Trimming cost V 3 bases and J 2 bases, with 4 bases left between them. This CDR3 contains 12 residues. CDR1 and CDR2 from the germline V gene are SGHDT and YYEEEE. The CDR3 region has the DNA TGTGCCAGCAGCTCTATCACAGATACGCAGTATTTT. Protein product: CASSSITDTQYF.

Only one count was recorded for this clone. The chain carries TRBV6-5 and TRBJ1-1, with 8 bases aligning to TRBD1. The germline gives CDR1 MNHEY, CDR2 SVGAGI. CDR3 size: 15 residues. J gave up 1 base and V 5 bases, and 6 bases lay outside the gene matches. CDR3 protein: CASSRTGYTNTEAFF. Written as DNA, the CDR3 is TGTGCCAGCAGTCGGACAGGGTACACGAACACTGAAGCTTTCTTT.

The chain has TRBV4-2 and TRBJ1-2, with 10 bases lining up with TRBD1. Trimming cost V 3 bases and J 4 bases; bases outside gene matches: 17. Germline loops: CDR1 LGHNA, CDR2 YNFKEQ. The CDR3 spans 19 residues. CDR3 region: CASSQDSPGQGMSSYGYTF. For the CDR3, the DNA is TGTGCCAGCAGCCAGGATAGCCCGGGACAGGGGATGTCAAGCTATGGCTACACCTTC.

The CDR3 DNA reads TGTGCCTCGAGAATAGAAGGGGCAGGCACTAATGAAAAACTGTTTTTT. Translation: CASRIEGAGTNEKLFF. The V and J genes are TRBV2 and TRBJ1-4; D might be TRBD1 (5 bases). Trimming stripped 11 bases from V and 2 bases from J, with 21 bases between. Germline CDR1 SNHLY, CDR2 FYNNEI. The CDR3 has 16 amino acids.